The clone carrying this T cell receptor (beta chain) was counted at least ten times. These data come from a study of T cells after yellow fever vaccination. Trimming left V 4 bases short and J 3 bases short, with 4 bases between. CDR3 length equals 12 residues. Germline V gene sequence: CDR1 SGDLS, CDR2 YYNGEE. From the 5' RACE reads, TCRdb called clonotypes with MiXCR, one entry per CDR3 protein. In the table there are roughly 330,000 distinct CDR3 sequences, around 3.9% of which are singletons. V is TRBV9 and J is TRBJ2-2, with unresolved D. The material sequenced was PBMCs, taken 5 days after the yellow fever booster vaccination. The clonotype was recovered from a man between 18 and 29 years old who received the YFV17D yellow fever vaccine. The CDR3: CASSSHTGELFF. In nucleotides, the CDR3 is TGTGCCAGCAGCTCTCACACCGGGGAGCTGTTTTTT.